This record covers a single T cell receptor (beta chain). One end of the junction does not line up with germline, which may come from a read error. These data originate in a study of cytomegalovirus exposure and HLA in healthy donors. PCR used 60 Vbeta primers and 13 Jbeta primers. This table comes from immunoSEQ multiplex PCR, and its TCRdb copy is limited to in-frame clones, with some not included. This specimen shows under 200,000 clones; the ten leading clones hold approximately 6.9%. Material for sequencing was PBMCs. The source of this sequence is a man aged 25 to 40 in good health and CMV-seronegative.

CDR3 bases: TGTGCCAGCAGTGGAGGAACTGATGAAAAACTGTTTTTT. The encoded protein is CASSGGTDEKLFF. J is TRBJ1-4 and V is TRBV9; D gene uncertain. The CDR3 loop spans 13 amino acids. Germline V gene lookup returns CDR1 SGDLS and CDR2 YYNGEE.